This TCR beta chain was identified during a study of identifying expanded T cells in peripheral blood. Overall study results and limits: Approximately 1.1 clones differed between technical replicates, versus approximately 17 and 20 over time.

On this clone itself: Its antigen is currently unknown.

The protocol was immunoSEQ multiplex PCR, while the TCRdb copy is restricted to in-frame clones and leaves out a portion. The table has 70,000 to 95,000 clones, approximately 90% seen once; the top ten hold roughly 7%. The TCR sequence derives from a person aged 18-70 years in good health. The material sequenced was blood.

CDR3 DNA sequence: TGTGCCTGGAGGGGGGACTTCAGGGACTCTGGAAACACCATATATTTT. Encoded protein: CAWRGDFRDSGNTIYF. The chain carries TRBV30 and TRBJ1-3; D is perhaps TRBD1 (5 bases). The CDR3 contains 16 residues. Germline CDR1 is GTSNPN and CDR2 is SVGIG (reference sequence). V dropped 3 bases and J dropped 0 bases, with 15 bases sitting between them.